The 27 T cell receptor beta chains presented below share a single source sample, sequenced in a study of T cell repertoires in cytomegalovirus infection. TCRdb called the reads again in MiXCR, with one record for every CDR3 protein. This sample carries about 330,000 distinct CDR3 sequences, roughly 36% of them seen once, and the ten largest clones take roughly 14%. Their specific antigens are unknown. The input for sequencing was cultured PBMCs, taken from culture after CMV antigen stimulation. These receptor sequences come from a human donor in good health (CMV status not recorded). Some clones in this sample may be carry-over from other donors' samples.

This clonotype was seen only a few times. This chain joins TRBV7-9 and TRBJ1-4; 9 nucleotides line up with TRBD1. CDR1 and CDR2 from the germline V gene are SEHNR and FQNEAQ (reference sequence). This CDR3 is 16 amino acids long. V dropped 5 bases and J dropped 2; count of bases not matched to a gene: 6. The CDR3 DNA follows: TGTGCCAGCAGCAAGGGGACAGGGCAGACTAATGAAAAACTGTTTTTT. Protein product: CASSKGTGQTNEKLFF.

This clonotype was observed a few times. This rearrangement joins TRBV19 to TRBJ2-5; D uncertain. Trimming pared 1 base from V and 0 bases from J, leaving 3 bases between. This CDR3 spans 13 amino acids. Germline V gene data show CDR1 as LNHDA and CDR2 as SQIVND (reference sequence). The CDR3 spells CASSIVYQETQYF. In DNA form, the CDR3 reads TGTGCCAGTAGTATAGTGTACCAAGAGACCCAGTACTTC.

The chain joins TRBV7-9 to TRBJ1-2; D is undetermined. V was cut by 1 base and J by 1 base, with 16 bases left in between. Per the germline V gene, CDR1 is SEHNR and CDR2 is FQNEAQ (reference sequence). This CDR3 comprises 17 residues. The CDR3 nucleotides read TGTGCCAGCAGCTTAGTGGTTTCGGACTCGCTTAACTATGGCTACACCTTC. Protein product: CASSLVVSDSLNYGYTF.

This chain links TRBV10-3 with TRBJ2-5; TRBD2 agrees at 12 bases. The CDR3 contains 16 residues. The germline V gene encodes CDR1 ENHRY and CDR2 SYGVKD. V was clipped by 0 bases and J by 4 bases; unmatched bases: 3. Here the CDR3 DNA reads TGTGCCATCAGTGAGTCGACTAGCGGGAGTGGAGAGACCCAGTACTTC. Translating gives CAISESTSGSGETQYF.

The table lists this clonotype with a count of one. A read error may explain this, as a much larger clone is one base away. The chain employs TRBV6-6 and TRBJ2-7; TRBD1 matches at 10 bases. Germline CDR1 MNHNY, CDR2 SVGAGI (reference sequence). The CDR3 sequence is 13 residues long. The V segment lost 6 bases and the J segment 6 bases; nucleotides outside the gene matches: 5. The CDR3 region is CASSSTGGGEQYV. The DNA of the CDR3 is TGTGCCAGCAGCTCGACAGGGGGCGGCGAGCAGTACGTC.

The genes are TRBV28 and TRBJ1-2; D uncertain. CDR1 is MDHEN, CDR2 SYDVKM, per germline. This CDR3 is 13 amino acids long. Trimming shortened V by 7 bases and J by 4 bases, and 13 bases separated the two germline ends. The CDR3 region has the DNA TGTGCCAGCACCCTGACGGACGTCTATGGCTACACCTTC. This translates into CASTLTDVYGYTF.

This clonotype was seen repeatedly, ten times or more. This sequence joins TRBV7-2 and TRBJ1-1, with 8 bases fitting TRBD1. Germline values: CDR1 SGHTA, CDR2 FQGNSA. CDR3 size: 15 residues. After removal of 3 bases from V and 3 bases from J, the junction contained 6 bases not matched to a gene. Here the CDR3 reads CASSFDRGGDTEAFF. DNA of the CDR3: TGTGCCAGCAGCTTTGACAGGGGAGGGGACACTGAAGCTTTCTTT.

The chain employs TRBV10-3 and TRBJ2-4; D gene unclear. This CDR3 has 14 residues. CDR1 and CDR2 from the germline V gene are ENHRY and SYGVKD. Trimming cost V 0 bases and J 7 bases, with 10 bases left between them. The CDR3 region is CAISESPRSNIQYF. For the CDR3, the DNA is TGTGCCATCAGTGAGTCCCCCCGTTCCAACATTCAGTACTTC.

This clonotype came up a few times. This sequence joins TRBV7-9 and TRBJ1-5; weak D call: TRBD1 (5 bases). The CDR3 extends over 15 amino acids. Looked up from germline, CDR1 is SEHNR and CDR2 is FQNEAQ (reference sequence). Trimming removed 3 bases at V and 4 bases at J, with 13 bases between. The CDR3 reads CASSFSGGSNQPQHF. The DNA for the CDR3 is TGTGCCAGCAGCTTCTCTGGGGGAAGTAATCAGCCCCAGCATTTT.

The rearrangement uses TRBV29-1 and TRBJ2-3; D call uncertain. V was trimmed by 4 bases and J by 8 bases, leaving 10 bases between them. The CDR3 is 11 residues long. Germline values: CDR1 SQVTM, CDR2 ANQGSEA. CDR3 sequence reads: CSVVDVTTQYF. CDR3 sequence (DNA): TGCAGCGTTGTCGACGTTACTACGCAGTATTTT.

Many counts were recorded for this clonotype. The V and J genes are TRBV27 and TRBJ1-5; no clear D gene. There are 14 residues in the CDR3. The germline CDR1 and CDR2 sequences are MNHEY and SMNVEV (reference sequence). Trimming removed 5 bases from V and 0 bases from J, with 8 bases in between. Here the CDR3 reads CASSSSYSNQPQHF. The CDR3 DNA reads TGTGCCAGCAGTAGTTCCTATAGCAATCAGCCCCAGCATTTT.

This clonotype was seen a handful of times. The V gene is TRBV10-3, the J gene TRBJ2-1; the match to TRBD2 covers 10 bases. Germline V gives CDR1 ENHRY, CDR2 SYGVKD. The CDR3 is 15 residues long. Trimming cost V 6 bases and J 7 bases; bases outside gene matches: 9. CDR3 coding DNA: TGTGCCATCAGGGATACTAGCGGGAATAGGAATGAGCAGTTCTTC. This gives the protein CAIRDTSGNRNEQFF.

The rearrangement links TRBV6-5 to TRBJ2-3; D remains unclear. Germline V gene sequence: CDR1 MNHEY, CDR2 SVGAGI. The CDR3 is 12 amino acids. Trimming removed 5 bases from V and 6 bases from J, with 9 bases in between. The CDR3 region is CASSVSTDTQYF. The CDR3 DNA reads TGTGCCAGCAGTGTCTCGACGGATACGCAGTATTTT.

Only a few counts were recorded for this clonotype. The rearrangement links TRBV4-1 to TRBJ1-6, with D hard to call. V lost 1 base and J 3 bases, leaving 7 bases between the germline ends. The CDR3 length is 15 residues. Germline CDR1 reads MGHRA; CDR2 reads YSYEKL. CDR3 sequence: CASSQGPIYNSPLHF. The CDR3 nucleotides are TGCGCCAGCAGCCAAGGACCGATCTATAATTCACCCCTCCACTTT.

The sample holds many counts of this clonotype. This chain links TRBV7-2 with TRBJ2-1, with unresolved D. V was cut by 1 base and J by 5 bases, with 6 bases left in between. The CDR3 has 13 residues. The germline V gene encodes CDR1 SGHTA and CDR2 FQGNSA. The CDR3 coding sequence is TGTGCCAGCAGCTTAGGTGCCAACAATGAGCAGTTCTTC. Protein: CASSLGANNEQFF.

This clonotype occurred many times. The V and J genes are TRBV7-9 and TRBJ1-4, with 8 positions matching TRBD1. Per germline, CDR1 SEHNR and CDR2 FQNEAQ (reference sequence). V was clipped by 5 bases and J by 0 bases; unmatched bases: 8. The CDR3 sequence is 17 residues long. The CDR3 reads CASSPRTGPTTNEKLFF. The CDR3 DNA reads TGTGCCAGCAGCCCCCGGACAGGGCCAACAACTAATGAAAAACTGTTTTTT. Together with reference TRBV7-9 and TRBJ1-4, the CDR3 gives the full variable domain: DTGVSQNPRHKITKRGQNVTFRCDPISEHNRLYWYRQTLGQGPEFLTYFQNEAQLEKSRLLSDRFSAERPKGSFSTLEIQRTEQGDSAMYLCASSPRTGPTTNEKLFFGSGTQLSVL.

This clonotype was detected only a few times. The J gene is TRBJ1-2, the V gene TRBV4-2, with D perhaps matching TRBD1 (6 bases). The germline V and J ends were trimmed by 0 bases and 2 bases, with 10 bases remaining between them. Germline CDR1 LGHNA, CDR2 YNFKEQ. The CDR3 totals 15 residues. Written as DNA, the CDR3 is TGTGCCAGCAGCCAAGATCTAAGGGGGAACTATGGCTACACCTTC. Translated, it gives CASSQDLRGNYGYTF.

This clonotype was seen at least ten times. The chain couples TRBV4-1 to TRBJ2-7; D is undetermined. Trimming pared 1 base from V and 3 bases from J, leaving 13 bases between. The CDR3 sequence is 15 residues long. Germline V gene data show CDR1 as MGHRA and CDR2 as YSYEKL. This CDR3 is CASSQVMVPNYEQYV. In DNA, the CDR3 is TGCGCCAGCAGCCAAGTGATGGTTCCTAACTACGAGCAGTACGTC.

This clonotype was found a few times. The rearrangement joins TRBV12-3 or TRBV12-4 to TRBJ1-5; D ambiguous. The CDR3 is 15 amino acids. V was trimmed by 1 base and J by 1 base, leaving 8 bases between them. In DNA, the CDR3 is TGTGCCAGCAGTTTAGTCGGGTTCAGCAATCAGCCCCAGCATTTT. Translated, it gives CASSLVGFSNQPQHF.

This clonotype has only a few counts. J is TRBJ1-5 and V is TRBV6-1; D uncertain. Trimming removed 3 bases from V and 5 bases from J, with 5 bases in between. The CDR3 is made up of 12 amino acids. Germline V CDR1 and CDR2: MNHNS, SASEGT. CDR3 region: CASSDHYQPQHF. CDR3 nucleotide sequence: TGTGCCAGCAGTGATCATTATCAGCCCCAGCATTTT.

This sequence joins TRBV27 and TRBJ2-1, with 12 bases fitting TRBD2. CDR1 is MNHEY, CDR2 SMNVEV, per germline (reference sequence). The CDR3 totals 15 residues. V trimming: 0 bases; J trimming: 15 bases; junction bases outside the gene matches: 9. CDR3 residues: CASSLSVTSGSSPFF. The CDR3 DNA reads as TGTGCCAGCAGTTTATCCGTGACTAGCGGGAGTAGCCCGTTCTTC.

This rearrangement joins TRBV5-1 to TRBJ2-5; TRBD2 matches at 7 bases. Germline V gene data show CDR1 as SGHRS and CDR2 as YFSETQ. CDR3 length: 14 amino acids. V was clipped by 4 bases and J by 8 bases; unmatched bases: 11. CDR3 bases: TGCGCCAGCAGCGAGGGACTATCATCCGCAACCCAGTACTTC. Protein: CASSEGLSSATQYF.

This chain connects TRBV7-6 to TRBJ2-2; perhaps TRBD2 as D (6 bases). The CDR3 is 15 amino acids. The germline CDR1 and CDR2 sequences are SGHVS and FNYEAQ. The germline V and J ends were trimmed by 3 bases and 2 bases, with 10 bases remaining between them. This chain's CDR3 is CASSFAGRNTGELFF. The CDR3 coding sequence is TGTGCCAGCAGCTTTGCGGGGCGTAACACCGGGGAGCTGTTTTTT.

The chain combines TRBV4-1 with TRBJ1-2; 9 nucleotides agree with TRBD1. The V segment lost 1 base and the J segment 4 bases; nucleotides outside the gene matches: 4. Germline-derived CDR1 and CDR2 are MGHRA and YSYEKL. This CDR3 has 15 residues. DNA for the CDR3: TGCGCCAGCAGCCAAGTACAGGGGGCAGGCTATGGCTACACCTTC. Translated: CASSQVQGAGYGYTF.

The chain uses TRBV6-1 and TRBJ2-1; 9 bases agree with TRBD2. The V gene's germline CDR1 is MNHNS and CDR2 SASEGT. The V segment lost 4 bases and the J segment 6 bases; nucleotides outside the gene matches: 7. This CDR3 has 15 amino acids. The chain's CDR3 is CASSALAGEGNEQFF. The CDR3 bases are TGTGCCAGCAGTGCCTTAGCGGGAGAGGGCAATGAGCAGTTCTTC.

This clonotype has at least ten counts. The chain has TRBV7-2 and TRBJ2-2, with D perhaps matching TRBD2 (6 bases). The CDR3 covers 15 residues. V was cut by 5 bases and J by 2 bases, with 12 bases left in between. Per the germline V gene, CDR1 is SGHTA and CDR2 is FQGNSA. In DNA, the CDR3 is TGTGCCAGCAGCCCCAATAGCGGAAACACCGGGGAGCTGTTTTTT. Its translation: CASSPNSGNTGELFF.

This clonotype has at least ten counts. V gene TRBV7-2 combines with J gene TRBJ2-3; the D is unclear. In germline, CDR1 is SGHTA, CDR2 FQGNSA. V was pared by 2 bases and J by 3 bases, with 12 bases between. CDR3 size: 15 residues. Here the CDR3 reads CASSLRGMGTDTQYF. DNA for the CDR3: TGTGCCAGCAGCTTACGAGGAATGGGGACAGATACGCAGTATTTT.